The 2 T cell receptor beta chains reported below all come from one sample, sequenced in a study of blood T cell repertoires in COVID-19. Clones were sequenced by immunoSEQ multiplex PCR, and TCRdb holds only the in-frame ones, with some missing. In the table there are 100,000 to 150,000 clones, about 86% of which are singletons. Source material: peripheral blood. Receptor source: a woman between 50 and 59 years old with acute or convalescent COVID-19.

This clone has a single count. The V gene is TRBV6-5, the J gene TRBJ1-2, with a possible D match to TRBD1 (5 bases). Germline CDR1 MNHEY, CDR2 SVGAGI. Trimming left V 11 bases short and J 6 bases short, with 25 bases between. This CDR3 spans 15 amino acids. The CDR3 nucleotides are TGTGCCGCCCTTCCGGGGGTGACGGTCGGCAATGGCTACACCTTC. This codes for CAALPGVTVGNGYTF.

The chain carries TRBV18 and TRBJ1-2; perhaps TRBD1 as D (6 bases). There are 15 residues in the CDR3. The germline gives CDR1 KGHSH, CDR2 LQKENI. With 4 bases removed from V and 5 bases from J, the gap between germline ends came to 17 bases. CDR3 residues: CASSHSDRNPYGYTF. DNA of the CDR3: TGTGCCAGCTCACATTCCGACAGGAACCCTTATGGCTACACCTTC.